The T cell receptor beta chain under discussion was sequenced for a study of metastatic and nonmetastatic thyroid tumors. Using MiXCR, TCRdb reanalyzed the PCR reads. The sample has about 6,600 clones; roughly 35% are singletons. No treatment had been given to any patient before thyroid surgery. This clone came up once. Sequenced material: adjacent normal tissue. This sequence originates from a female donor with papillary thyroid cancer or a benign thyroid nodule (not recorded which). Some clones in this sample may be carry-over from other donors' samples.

The chain's CDR3 is CSARDGAGGGRNTEAFF. The CDR3 DNA reads TGCAGTGCTAGAGATGGGGCGGGCGGGGGCAGGAACACTGAAGCTTTCTTT. This sequence joins TRBV20-1 and TRBJ1-1, with D maybe TRBD1 (6 bases). The germline V gene has CDR1 DFQATT and CDR2 SNEGSKA (reference sequence). V lost 0 bases to trimming and J lost 1 base, with 18 bases between them. This CDR3 region has 17 residues.